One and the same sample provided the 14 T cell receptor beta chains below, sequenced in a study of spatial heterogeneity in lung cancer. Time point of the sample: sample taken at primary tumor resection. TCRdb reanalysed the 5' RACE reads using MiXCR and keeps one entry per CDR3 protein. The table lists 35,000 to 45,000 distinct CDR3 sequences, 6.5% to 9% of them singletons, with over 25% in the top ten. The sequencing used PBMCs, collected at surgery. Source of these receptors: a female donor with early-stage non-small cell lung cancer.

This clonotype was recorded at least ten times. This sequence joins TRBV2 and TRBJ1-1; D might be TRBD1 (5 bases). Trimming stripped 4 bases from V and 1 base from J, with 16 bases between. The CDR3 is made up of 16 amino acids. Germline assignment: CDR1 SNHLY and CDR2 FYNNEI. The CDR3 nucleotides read TGTGCCAGCAGTGTGGACACAAATATAGGGAACACTGAAGCTTTCTTT. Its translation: CASSVDTNIGNTEAFF.

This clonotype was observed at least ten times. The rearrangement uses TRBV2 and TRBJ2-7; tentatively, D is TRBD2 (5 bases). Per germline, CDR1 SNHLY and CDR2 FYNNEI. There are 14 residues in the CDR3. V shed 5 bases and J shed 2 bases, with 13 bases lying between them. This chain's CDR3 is CASSREGSAYEQYF. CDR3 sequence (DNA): TGTGCCAGCAGTCGTGAGGGTTCGGCCTACGAGCAGTACTTC.

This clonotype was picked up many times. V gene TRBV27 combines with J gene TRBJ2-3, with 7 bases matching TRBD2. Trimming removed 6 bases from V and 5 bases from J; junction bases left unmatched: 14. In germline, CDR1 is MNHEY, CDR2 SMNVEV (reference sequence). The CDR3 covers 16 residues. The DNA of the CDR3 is TGTGCCAGCAGGGAACTAGGCGGGAGATTCAGAGATACGCAGTATTTT. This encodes CASRELGGRFRDTQYF.

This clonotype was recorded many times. The chain's CDR3 is CASSFVLGQETQYF. As DNA, the CDR3 is TGCGCCAGCAGCTTTGTACTAGGACAAGAGACCCAGTACTTC. The V call is TRBV5-1, the J call TRBJ2-5; D perhaps matches TRBD2 (5 bases). V lost 2 bases to trimming and J lost 2 bases, with 10 bases between them. This CDR3 contains 14 residues. Germline V gene lookup returns CDR1 SGHRS and CDR2 YFSETQ. Using reference TRBV5-1 and TRBJ2-5 for the parts outside the CDR3, the full variable domain is KAGVTQTPRYLIKTRGQQVTLSCSPISGHRSVSWYQQTPGQGLQFLFEYFSETQRNKGNFPGRFSGRQFSNSRSEMNVSTLELGDSALYLCASSFVLGQETQYFGPGTRLLVL.

The CDR3 DNA reads TGCGCCAGCAGCTTCGGACTAGCGGGGGGGCTGGGAATCCCGCAAGATACGCAGTATTTT. Protein sequence: CASSFGLAGGLGIPQDTQYF. The chain has TRBV5-1 and TRBJ2-3; 15 bases fit TRBD2. Germline V gene data show CDR1 as SGHRS and CDR2 as YFSETQ. This CDR3 region has 20 residues. V lost 2 bases, J lost 5 bases, and 15 bases stayed unmatched.

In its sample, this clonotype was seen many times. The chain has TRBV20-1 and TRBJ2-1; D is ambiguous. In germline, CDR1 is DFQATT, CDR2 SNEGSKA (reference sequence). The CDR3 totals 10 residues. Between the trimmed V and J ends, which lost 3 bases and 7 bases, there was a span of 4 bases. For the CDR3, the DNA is TGCAGTGCTAGGGATAATGAGCAGTTCTTC. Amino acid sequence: CSARDNEQFF.

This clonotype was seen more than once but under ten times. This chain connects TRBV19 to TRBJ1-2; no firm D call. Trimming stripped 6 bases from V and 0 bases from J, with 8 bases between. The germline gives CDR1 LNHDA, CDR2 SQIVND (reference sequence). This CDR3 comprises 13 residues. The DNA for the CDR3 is TGTGCCAGTAGACAGTTCACTAACTATGGCTACACCTTC. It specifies CASRQFTNYGYTF. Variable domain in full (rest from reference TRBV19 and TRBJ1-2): DGGITQSPKYLFRKEGQNVTLSCEQNLNHDAMYWYRQDPGQGLRLIYYSQIVNDFQKGDIAEGYSVSREKKESFPLTVTSAQKNPTAFYLCASRQFTNYGYTFGSGTRLTVV.

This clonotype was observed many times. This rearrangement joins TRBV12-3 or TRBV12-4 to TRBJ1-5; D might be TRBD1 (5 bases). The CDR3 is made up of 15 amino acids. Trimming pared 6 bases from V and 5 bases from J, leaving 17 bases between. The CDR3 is CASSGGTYPDQPQHF. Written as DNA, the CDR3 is TGTGCCAGCAGCGGTGGGACCTACCCTGATCAGCCCCAGCATTTT.

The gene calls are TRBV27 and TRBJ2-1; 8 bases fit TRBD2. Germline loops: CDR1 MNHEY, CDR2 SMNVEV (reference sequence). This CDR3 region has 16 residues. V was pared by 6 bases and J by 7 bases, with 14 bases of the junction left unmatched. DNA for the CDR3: TGTGCCAGCAGCTCTGGGAGCGGGAGTATATGGAATGAGCAGTTCTTC. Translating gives CASSSGSGSIWNEQFF.

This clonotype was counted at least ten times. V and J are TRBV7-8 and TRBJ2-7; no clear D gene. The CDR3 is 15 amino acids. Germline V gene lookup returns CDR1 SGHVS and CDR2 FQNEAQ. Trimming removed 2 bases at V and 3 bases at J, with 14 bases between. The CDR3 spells CASSLQIAGYYEQYF. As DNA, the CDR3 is TGTGCCAGCAGCTTACAGATCGCCGGTTACTACGAGCAGTACTTC. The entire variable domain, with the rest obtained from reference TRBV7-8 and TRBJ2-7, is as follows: GAGVSQSPRYKVAKRGQDVALRCDPISGHVSLFWYQQALGQGPEFLTYFQNEAQLDKSGLPSDRFFAERPEGSVSTLKIQRTQQEDSAVYLCASSLQIAGYYEQYFGPGTRLTVT.

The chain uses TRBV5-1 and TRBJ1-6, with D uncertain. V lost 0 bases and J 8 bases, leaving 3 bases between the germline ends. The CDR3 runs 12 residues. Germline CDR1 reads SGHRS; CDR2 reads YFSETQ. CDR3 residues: CASSLVDSPLHF. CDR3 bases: TGCGCCAGCAGCTTGGTTGATTCACCCCTCCACTTT.

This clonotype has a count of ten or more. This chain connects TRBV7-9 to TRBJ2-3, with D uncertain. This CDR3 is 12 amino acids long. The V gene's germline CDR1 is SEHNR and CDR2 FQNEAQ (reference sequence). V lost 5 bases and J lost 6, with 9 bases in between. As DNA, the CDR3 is TGTGCCAGCAGCCCGGAGTCGGATACGCAGTATTTT. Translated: CASSPESDTQYF.

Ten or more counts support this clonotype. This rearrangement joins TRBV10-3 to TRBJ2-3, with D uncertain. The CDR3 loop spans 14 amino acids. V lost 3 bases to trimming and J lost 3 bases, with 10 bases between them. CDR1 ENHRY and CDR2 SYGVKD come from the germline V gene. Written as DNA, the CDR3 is TGTGCCATCAGTGAAGCCCTATCAACAGATACGCAGTATTTT. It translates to CAISEALSTDTQYF.

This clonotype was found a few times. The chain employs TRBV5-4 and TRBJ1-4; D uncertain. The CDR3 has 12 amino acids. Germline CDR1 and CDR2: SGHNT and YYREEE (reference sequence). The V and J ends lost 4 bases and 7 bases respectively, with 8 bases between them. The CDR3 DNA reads TGTGCCAGCAGCGTGCGGGGTGAAAAACTGTTTTTT. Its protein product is CASSVRGEKLFF.